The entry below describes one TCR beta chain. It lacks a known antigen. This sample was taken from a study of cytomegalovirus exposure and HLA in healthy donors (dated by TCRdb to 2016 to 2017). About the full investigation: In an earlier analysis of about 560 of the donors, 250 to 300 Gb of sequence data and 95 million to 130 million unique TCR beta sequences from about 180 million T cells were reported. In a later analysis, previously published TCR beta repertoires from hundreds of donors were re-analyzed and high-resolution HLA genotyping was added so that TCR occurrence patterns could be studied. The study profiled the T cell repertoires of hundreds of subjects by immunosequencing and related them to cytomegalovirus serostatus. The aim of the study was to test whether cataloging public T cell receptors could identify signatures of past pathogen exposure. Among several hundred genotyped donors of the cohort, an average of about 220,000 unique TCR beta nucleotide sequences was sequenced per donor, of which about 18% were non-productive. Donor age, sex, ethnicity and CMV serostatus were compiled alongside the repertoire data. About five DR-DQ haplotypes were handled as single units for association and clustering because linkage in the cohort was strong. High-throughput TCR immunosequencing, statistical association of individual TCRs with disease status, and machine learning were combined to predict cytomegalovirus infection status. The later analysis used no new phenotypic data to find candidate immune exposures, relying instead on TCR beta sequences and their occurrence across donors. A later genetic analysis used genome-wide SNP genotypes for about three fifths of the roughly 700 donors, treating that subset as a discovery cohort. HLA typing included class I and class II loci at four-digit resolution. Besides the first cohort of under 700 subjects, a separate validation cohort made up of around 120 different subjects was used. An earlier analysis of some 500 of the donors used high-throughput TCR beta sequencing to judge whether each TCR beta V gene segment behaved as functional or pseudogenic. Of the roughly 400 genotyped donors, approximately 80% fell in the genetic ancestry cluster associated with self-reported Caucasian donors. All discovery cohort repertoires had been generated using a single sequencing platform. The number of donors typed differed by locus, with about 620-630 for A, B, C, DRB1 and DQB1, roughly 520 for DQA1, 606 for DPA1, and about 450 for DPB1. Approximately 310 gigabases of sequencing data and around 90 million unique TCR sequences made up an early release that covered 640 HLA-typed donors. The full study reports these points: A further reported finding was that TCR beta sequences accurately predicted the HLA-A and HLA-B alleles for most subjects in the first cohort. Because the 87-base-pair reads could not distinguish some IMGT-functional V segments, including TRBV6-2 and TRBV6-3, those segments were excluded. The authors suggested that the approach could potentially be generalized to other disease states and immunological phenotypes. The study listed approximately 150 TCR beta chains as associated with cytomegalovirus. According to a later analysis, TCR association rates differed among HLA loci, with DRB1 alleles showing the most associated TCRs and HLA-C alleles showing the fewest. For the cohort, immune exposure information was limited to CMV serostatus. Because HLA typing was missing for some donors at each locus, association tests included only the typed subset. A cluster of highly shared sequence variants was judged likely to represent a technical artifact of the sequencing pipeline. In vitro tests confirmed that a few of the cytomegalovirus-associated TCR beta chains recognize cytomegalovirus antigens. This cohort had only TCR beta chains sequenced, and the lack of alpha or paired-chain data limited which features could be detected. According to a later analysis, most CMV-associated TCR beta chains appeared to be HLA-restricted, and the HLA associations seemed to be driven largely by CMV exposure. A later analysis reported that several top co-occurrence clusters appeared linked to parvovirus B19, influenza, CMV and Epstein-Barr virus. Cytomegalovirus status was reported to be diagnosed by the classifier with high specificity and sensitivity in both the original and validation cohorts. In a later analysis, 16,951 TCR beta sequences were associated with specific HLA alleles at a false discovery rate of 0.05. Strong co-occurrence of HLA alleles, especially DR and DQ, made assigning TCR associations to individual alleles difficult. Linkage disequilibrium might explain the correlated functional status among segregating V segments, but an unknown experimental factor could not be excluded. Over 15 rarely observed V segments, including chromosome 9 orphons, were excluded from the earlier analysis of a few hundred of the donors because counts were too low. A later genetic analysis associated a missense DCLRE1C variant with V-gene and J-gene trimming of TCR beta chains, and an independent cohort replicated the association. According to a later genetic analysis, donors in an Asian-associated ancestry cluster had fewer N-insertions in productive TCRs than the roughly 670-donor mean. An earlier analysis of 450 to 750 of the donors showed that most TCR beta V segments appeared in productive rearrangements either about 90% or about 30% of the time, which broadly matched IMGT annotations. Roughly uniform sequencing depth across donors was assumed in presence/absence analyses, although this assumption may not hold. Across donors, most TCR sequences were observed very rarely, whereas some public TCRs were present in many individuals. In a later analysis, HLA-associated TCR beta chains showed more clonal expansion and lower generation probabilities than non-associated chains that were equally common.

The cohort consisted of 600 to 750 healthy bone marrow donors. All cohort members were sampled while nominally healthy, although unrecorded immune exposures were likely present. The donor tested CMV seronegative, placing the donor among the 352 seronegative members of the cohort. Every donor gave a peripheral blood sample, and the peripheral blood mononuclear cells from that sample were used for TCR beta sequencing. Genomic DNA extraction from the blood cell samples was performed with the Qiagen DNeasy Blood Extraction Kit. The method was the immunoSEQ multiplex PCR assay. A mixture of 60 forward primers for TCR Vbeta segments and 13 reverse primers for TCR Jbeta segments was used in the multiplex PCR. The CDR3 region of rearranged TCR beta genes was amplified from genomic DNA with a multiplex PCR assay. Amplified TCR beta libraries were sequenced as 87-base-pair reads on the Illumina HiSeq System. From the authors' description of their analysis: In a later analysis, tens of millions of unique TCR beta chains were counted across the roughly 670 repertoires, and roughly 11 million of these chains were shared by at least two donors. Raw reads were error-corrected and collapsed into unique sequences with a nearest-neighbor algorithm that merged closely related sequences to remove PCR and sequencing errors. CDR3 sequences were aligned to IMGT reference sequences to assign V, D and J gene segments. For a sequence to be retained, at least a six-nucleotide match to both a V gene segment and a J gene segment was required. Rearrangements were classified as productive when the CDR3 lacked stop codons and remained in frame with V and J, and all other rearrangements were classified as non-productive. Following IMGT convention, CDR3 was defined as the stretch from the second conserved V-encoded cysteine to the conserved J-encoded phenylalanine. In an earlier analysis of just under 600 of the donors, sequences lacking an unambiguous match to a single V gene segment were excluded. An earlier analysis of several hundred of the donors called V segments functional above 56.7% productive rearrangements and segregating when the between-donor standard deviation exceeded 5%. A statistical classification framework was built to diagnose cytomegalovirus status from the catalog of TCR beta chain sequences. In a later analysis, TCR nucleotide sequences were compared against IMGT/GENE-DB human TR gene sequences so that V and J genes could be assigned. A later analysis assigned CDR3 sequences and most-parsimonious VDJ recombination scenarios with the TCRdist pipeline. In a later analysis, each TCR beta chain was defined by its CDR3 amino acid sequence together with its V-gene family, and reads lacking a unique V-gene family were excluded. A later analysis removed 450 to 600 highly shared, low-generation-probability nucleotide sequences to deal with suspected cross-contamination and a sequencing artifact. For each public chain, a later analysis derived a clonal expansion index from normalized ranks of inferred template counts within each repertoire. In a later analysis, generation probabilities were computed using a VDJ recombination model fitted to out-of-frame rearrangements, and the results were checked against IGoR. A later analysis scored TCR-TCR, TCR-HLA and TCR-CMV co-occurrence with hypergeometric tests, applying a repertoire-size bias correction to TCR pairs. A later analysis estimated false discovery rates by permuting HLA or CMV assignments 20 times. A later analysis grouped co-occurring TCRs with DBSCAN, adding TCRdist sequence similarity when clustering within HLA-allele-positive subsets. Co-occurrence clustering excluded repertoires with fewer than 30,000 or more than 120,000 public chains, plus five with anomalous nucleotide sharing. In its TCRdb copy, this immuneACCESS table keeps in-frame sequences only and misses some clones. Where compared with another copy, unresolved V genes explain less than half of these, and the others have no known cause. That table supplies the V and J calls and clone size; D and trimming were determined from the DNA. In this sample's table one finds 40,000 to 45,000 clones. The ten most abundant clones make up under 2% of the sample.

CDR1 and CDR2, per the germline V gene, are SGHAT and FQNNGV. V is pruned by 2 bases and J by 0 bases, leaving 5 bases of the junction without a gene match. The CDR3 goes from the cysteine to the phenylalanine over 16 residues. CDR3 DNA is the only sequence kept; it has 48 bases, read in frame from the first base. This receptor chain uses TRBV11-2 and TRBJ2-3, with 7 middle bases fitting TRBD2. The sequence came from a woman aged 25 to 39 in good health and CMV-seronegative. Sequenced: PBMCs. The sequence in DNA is TGTGCCAGCAGCTTACTGCTAGCGGTAAGCACAGATACGCAGTATTTT. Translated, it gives CASSLLLAVSTDTQYF.